This TCR beta chain is drawn from a study of T cells after yellow fever vaccination. CDR3 length equals 15 residues. The V end lost 2 bases, the J end lost 4 bases, and 12 bases lay between the germline ends. Germline CDR1 is SGHTA and CDR2 is FQGNSA. TCRdb reprocessed the 5' RACE reads via MiXCR and lists one record per CDR3 protein. The sample lists about 63,000 distinct CDR3 sequences, less than 8.5% occurring once. This clonotype showed up many times. This clonotype was sampled from a man aged 25 to 40 who received the YFV17D yellow fever vaccine. The gene calls are TRBV7-2 and TRBJ2-1; no clear D gene. The specimen was CD8+ T cells sorted from PBMCs, collected 15 days after the yellow fever booster vaccination. CDR3 residues: CASSLSFFEYNEQFF. As DNA, the CDR3 is TGTGCCAGCAGCTTAAGCTTCTTCGAATACAATGAGCAGTTCTTC.